A selection of T cell receptor beta chains follows, all from one sample in a study of HIV-infected children after antiretroviral therapy interruption. TCRdb re-analysed the 3' RACE reads in MiXCR, keeping a single row per CDR3 protein. The sample yields approximately 96,000 distinct CDR3 sequences, about 6.9% seen once. The sequencing used CD45RA+ CD4+ T cells from PBMCs, pooled from several time points, collected from a donor given antiretroviral therapy, either interrupted or continuous. The source is a pool of human donors with HIV. Both conserved end residues are trimmed from each CDR3. Fields, in order: V gene, J gene, clone size, CDR3 protein. Clone size is not always given. Where it is, it says once, few, many or a class for expanded clones.

TRBV29-1	TRBJ2-7	many	SVALTGAYEQY
TRBV19	TRBJ2-5	many	ASSISHGAYFETQY
TRBV12-3/TRBV12-4	TRBJ1-5	.	ASSYGVTLRGSNQPQH
TRBV5-1	TRBJ2-7	many	ASRRAVGEQY
TRBV7-9	TRBJ2-4	many	ASSLEGLGRLAKNIQY
TRBV10-3	TRBJ1-1	many	AIRGPGSEAF
TRBV11-2	TRBJ1-2	.	ASSPPDTAYGYT
TRBV30	TRBJ2-5	many	AWSSGTAQETQY
TRBV19	TRBJ2-7	.	ACSSSYEQY
TRBV28	TRBJ2-2	.	ASSYRGRHNPNTGELF
TRBV6-1	TRBJ1-1	.	ASRKAGSMNTEAF
TRBV4-2	TRBJ2-3	few	ASSPRGGGASRTDTQY
TRBV5-1	TRBJ2-5	.	ASSFRTLREETQY
TRBV20-1	TRBJ2-3	many	SAVTATDTQY
TRBV12-3/TRBV12-4	TRBJ2-7	many	ASSFLGQGYNEQY
TRBV20-1	TRBJ1-1	.	SAVQGNTEAF
TRBV30	TRBJ2-1	few	AWSVTSGGASEQF
TRBV9	TRBJ2-2	many	ASSVGNTPGELF
TRBV12-3/TRBV12-4	TRBJ2-1	many	ASSFGQTYNEQF
TRBV24-1	TRBJ2-2	many	ATTGAKAAGELF
TRBV3-1	TRBJ2-3	many	ASSQERTSGTRPSDTQY
TRBV19	TRBJ1-5	many	ASSSTIGTHNNQPQH
TRBV7-2	TRBJ2-2	many	ASSRRTSAFTGELF
TRBV11-1	TRBJ1-5	many	ASSRSSNQPQH
TRBV7-2	TRBJ2-1	few	ASSLPPNWGVNEQF
TRBV4-1	TRBJ1-5	many	ASSQEHEAAEADDQPQH
TRBV18	TRBJ2-7	many	ASSQAGQYYEQY
TRBV18	TRBJ2-7	many	ASSPSSVTPYEQY
TRBV6-4	TRBJ1-1	.	ASTPDRGDTEAF
TRBV20-1	TRBJ1-2	few	SAQRGREYYGYT
TRBV12-3/TRBV12-4	TRBJ1-1	.	ASSLELPEAF
TRBV28	TRBJ2-1	.	ASVGRALLSYNEQF
TRBV10-3	TRBJ1-1	many	AISAFEGSNTEAF
TRBV20-1	TRBJ2-7	many	SAQTDRNYEQY
TRBV4-2	TRBJ2-1	.	ASSPGPEGQF
TRBV7-3	TRBJ2-1	few	ASSPRAYNEQF
TRBV12-3/TRBV12-4	TRBJ1-6	few	ASRDLGNSPLH
TRBV14	TRBJ1-1	.	ASSQVQVMGTEAF
TRBV19	TRBJ2-7	few	ASSIRGQGYEQY
TRBV5-1	TRBJ2-7	many	ASSPDTTGTEQY
TRBV6-5	TRBJ2-1	many	ASSYRGLAGANEQF
TRBV10-3	TRBJ2-7	many	AISETDRGKQY
TRBV28	TRBJ1-1	many	ASRGRQGDLKAF
TRBV7-2	TRBJ1-2	many	ASSFYPGQGAVFYGYT
TRBV24-1	TRBJ2-3	.	ATSDSLRGADTQY
TRBV12-3/TRBV12-4	TRBJ1-1	many	ASSRQQNTEAF
TRBV29-1	TRBJ2-3	few	SAAGPQFGDTQY